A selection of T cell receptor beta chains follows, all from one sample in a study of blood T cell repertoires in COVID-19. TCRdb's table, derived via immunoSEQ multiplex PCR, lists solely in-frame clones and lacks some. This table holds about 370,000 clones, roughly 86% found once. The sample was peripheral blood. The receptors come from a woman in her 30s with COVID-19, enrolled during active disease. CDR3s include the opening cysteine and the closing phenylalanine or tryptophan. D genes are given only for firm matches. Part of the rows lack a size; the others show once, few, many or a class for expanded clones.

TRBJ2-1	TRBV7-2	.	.	CASSPSGSYNEQFF	TGTGCCAGCAGCCCCAGCGGCTCCTACAATGAGCAGTTCTTC
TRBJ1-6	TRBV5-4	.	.	CASSLGVQGVDSPLHF	TGTGCCAGCAGCCTGGGGGTACAGGGAGTAGATTCACCCCTCCACTTT
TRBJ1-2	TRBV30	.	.	CAWSVGAIWIKYGYTF	TGTGCCTGGAGTGTAGGGGCCATATGGATTAAATATGGCTACACCTTC
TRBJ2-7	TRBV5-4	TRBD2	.	CASSPGLAGGSYEQYF	TGTGCCAGCAGCCCGGGACTAGCGGGAGGGTCCTACGAGCAGTACTTC
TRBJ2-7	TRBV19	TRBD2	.	CASSIVAGEGYEQYF	TGTGCCAGTAGTATAGTGGCGGGAGAGGGCTACGAGCAGTACTTC
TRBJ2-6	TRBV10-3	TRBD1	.	CAISAKQGARPGANVLTF	TGTGCCATCAGTGCTAAACAGGGGGCGAGGCCTGGGGCCAACGTCCTGACTTTC
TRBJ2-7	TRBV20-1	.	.	CSARQTYEQYF	TGCAGTGCTCGCCAGACCTACGAGCAGTACTTC
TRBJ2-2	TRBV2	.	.	CASSMDYTGELFF	TGTGCCAGCAGTATGGACTACACCGGGGAGCTGTTTTTT
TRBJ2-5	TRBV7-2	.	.	CASSNRPGYQETQYF	TGTGCCAGCAGCAACCGACCCGGGTACCAAGAGACCCAGTACTTC
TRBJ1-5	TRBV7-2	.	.	CASSLEGRYGQPQHF	TGTGCCAGCAGCTTAGAGGGGCGCTACGGGCAGCCCCAGCATTTT
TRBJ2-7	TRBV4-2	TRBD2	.	CASSQGGLAGGSYEQYF	TGTGCCAGCAGCCAAGGGGGACTAGCGGGAGGTTCCTACGAGCAGTACTTC
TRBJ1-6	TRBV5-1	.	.	CASSLGRSGGNSPLHF	TGCGCCAGCAGCTTGGGTCGTTCAGGAGGAAATTCACCCCTCCACTTT
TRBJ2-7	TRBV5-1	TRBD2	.	CASSLLAGAGPYEQYF	TGCGCCAGCAGCTTGTTAGCGGGGGCCGGGCCCTACGAGCAGTACTTC
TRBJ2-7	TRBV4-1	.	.	CASSLDLGGSSYEQYF	TGCGCCAGCAGCCTGGATTTAGGGGGTAGCTCCTACGAGCAGTACTTC
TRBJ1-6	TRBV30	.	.	CAWSVIRGGSPLHF	TGTGCCTGGAGTGTAATCCGCGGCGGATCACCCCTCCACTTT
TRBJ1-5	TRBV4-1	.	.	CASSQAVWNQPQHF	TGCGCCAGCAGCCAAGCGGTTTGGAATCAGCCCCAGCATTTT
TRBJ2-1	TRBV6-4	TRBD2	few	CASSTTSGAYNEQFF	TGTGCCAGCAGTACGACTAGCGGGGCCTACAATGAGCAGTTCTTC
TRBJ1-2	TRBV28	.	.	CASSLFDSYGYTF	TGTGCCAGCAGTTTATTTGACAGCTATGGCTACACCTTC
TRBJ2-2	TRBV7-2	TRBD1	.	CASSSATGANTGELFF	TGTGCCAGCAGCTCAGCGACAGGGGCGAACACCGGGGAGCTGTTTTTT
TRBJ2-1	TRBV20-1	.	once	CSASGGLYYNEQFF	TGCAGTGCTAGTGGCGGGCTCTATTACAATGAGCAGTTCTTC
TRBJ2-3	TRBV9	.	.	CASSVTGWNTQYF	TGTGCCAGCAGCGTAACGGGATGGAATACGCAGTATTTT
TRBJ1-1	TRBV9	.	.	CASSAIRDTSTEAFF	TGTGCCAGCAGCGCCATCCGGGACACCAGCACTGAAGCTTTCTTT
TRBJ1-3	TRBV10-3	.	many	CAIKGSGAGNTIYF	TGTGCCATCAAGGGGTCTGGGGCCGGAAACACCATATATTTT
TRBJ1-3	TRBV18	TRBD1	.	CASSLNRQGLGNTIYF	TGTGCCAGCTCACTAAACCGACAGGGGTTGGGAAACACCATATATTTT
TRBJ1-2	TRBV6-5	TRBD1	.	CASSNSRQGLYGYTF	TGTGCCAGCAGCAACTCGCGACAGGGCCTCTATGGCTACACCTTC
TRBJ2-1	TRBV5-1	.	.	CASSLDSSYNEQFF	TGCGCCAGCAGCTTGGACAGCTCCTACAATGAGCAGTTCTTC
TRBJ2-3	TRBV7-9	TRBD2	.	CASSSPLAGGWDTQYF	TGTGCCAGCAGCTCCCCCCTAGCGGGAGGATGGGATACGCAGTATTTT
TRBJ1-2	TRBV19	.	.	CARDGYTF	TGTGCCCGGGATGGCTACACCTTC
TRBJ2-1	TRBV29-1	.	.	CSVGGVSGDHPYNEQFF	TGCAGCGTTGGAGGTGTCTCGGGGGATCACCCCTACAATGAGCAGTTCTTC
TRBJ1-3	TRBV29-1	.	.	CSVAQGLGNTIYF	TGCAGCGTTGCTCAGGGGCTCGGAAACACCATATATTTT
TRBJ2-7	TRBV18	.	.	CASSPTRGSLYEQYF	TGTGCCAGCTCACCTACAAGGGGTTCCCTCTACGAGCAGTACTTC
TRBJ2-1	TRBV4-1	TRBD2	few	CASSQDLAGGLNEQFF	TGCGCCAGCAGCCAAGATCTAGCGGGTGGACTCAATGAGCAGTTCTTC
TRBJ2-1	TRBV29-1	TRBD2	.	CSGAGGFSYNEQFF	TGCAGCGGGGCCGGGGGGTTCTCCTACAATGAGCAGTTCTTC
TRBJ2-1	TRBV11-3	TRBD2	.	CASSPKSIAGVPYNEQFF	TGTGCCAGCAGCCCCAAGTCGATCGCGGGGGTCCCCTACAATGAGCAGTTCTTC
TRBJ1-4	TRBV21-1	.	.	CASTTPRDRGGEKLFF	TGTGCCAGCACCACCCCGAGGGACAGGGGAGGTGAAAAACTGTTTTTT
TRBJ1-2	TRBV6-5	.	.	CASSLTSGNYGYTF	TGTGCCAGCAGTCTAACCTCAGGGAACTATGGCTACACCTTC
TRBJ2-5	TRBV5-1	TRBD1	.	CASSFTGQGEETQYF	TGCGCCAGCAGCTTCACGGGACAGGGGGAAGAGACCCAGTACTTC
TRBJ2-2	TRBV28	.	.	CASSLSPPGGGELFF	TGTGCCAGCAGTTTATCCCCCCCCGGAGGCGGGGAGCTGTTTTTT
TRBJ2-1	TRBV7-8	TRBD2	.	CASSLRASGTFNEQFF	TGTGCCAGCAGCTTACGGGCTAGCGGGACCTTTAATGAGCAGTTCTTC
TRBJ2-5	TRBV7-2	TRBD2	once	CASSLRGLAGGPLYF	TGTGCCAGCAGCTTGAGGGGTCTAGCGGGAGGGCCCCTTTACTTC
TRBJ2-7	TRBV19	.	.	CASGKRAVSGSDLYEQYF	TGTGCCAGTGGCAAGAGGGCCGTCTCCGGATCCGACCTCTACGAGCAGTACTTC
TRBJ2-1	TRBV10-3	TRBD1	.	CAISRQGHNEQFF	TGTGCCATCAGTCGACAGGGCCACAATGAGCAGTTCTTC
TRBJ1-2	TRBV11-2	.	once	CASSFAGPNYGYTF	TGTGCCAGCAGCTTCGCAGGGCCCAACTATGGCTACACCTTC
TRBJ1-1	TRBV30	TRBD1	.	CAWKKGAGTEAFF	TGTGCCTGGAAAAAGGGGGCAGGAACTGAAGCTTTCTTT
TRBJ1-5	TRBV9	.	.	CASSAGERGSTQHF	TGTGCCAGCAGCGCAGGGGAAAGGGGTTCGACCCAGCATTTT
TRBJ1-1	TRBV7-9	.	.	CASSWQWGRHTEAFF	TGTGCCAGCAGCTGGCAATGGGGCCGGCACACTGAAGCTTTCTTT
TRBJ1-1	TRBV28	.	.	CASLRGLRNTEAFF	TGTGCCAGCCTACGGGGTCTAAGGAACACTGAAGCTTTCTTT
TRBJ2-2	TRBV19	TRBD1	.	CASGRQGSPGIGELFF	TGTGCCAGTGGGAGACAGGGGTCCCCGGGGATCGGGGAGCTGTTTTTT
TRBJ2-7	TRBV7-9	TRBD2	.	CASSLSGRPGIYF	TGTGCCAGCAGTCTCAGCGGGAGGCCTGGGATCTACTTC